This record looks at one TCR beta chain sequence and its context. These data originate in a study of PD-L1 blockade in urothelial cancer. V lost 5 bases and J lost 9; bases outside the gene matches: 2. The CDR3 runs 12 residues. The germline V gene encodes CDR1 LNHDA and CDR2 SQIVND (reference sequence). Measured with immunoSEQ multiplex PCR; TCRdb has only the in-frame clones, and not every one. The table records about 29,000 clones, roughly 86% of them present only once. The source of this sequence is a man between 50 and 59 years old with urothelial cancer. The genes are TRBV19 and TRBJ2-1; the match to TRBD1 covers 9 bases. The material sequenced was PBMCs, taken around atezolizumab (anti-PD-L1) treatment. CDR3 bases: TGTGCCAGTAGTTGGGGACAGGGTGAGCAGTTCTTC. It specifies CASSWGQGEQFF.